The rows below give T cell receptor beta chains drawn from one sample of a study of vaccination effects on CD4 cells after COVID-19. These TCRs' antigens remain unknown. Clones were read by immunoSEQ multiplex PCR, and TCRdb kept only the in-frame ones, dropping some. The top ten clones hold approximately 1.2% of a sample with some 74,000 clones, around 80% of them seen once. Sequenced here: CD4+ T cells from PBMCs cultured with HCoV-229E spike peptides, sampled after COVID-19 vaccination. These receptors came from a human donor who received a COVID-19 vaccine. CDR3s include the opening cysteine and the closing phenylalanine or tryptophan. The D gene is left open where the match is weak. Part of the rows lack a size; the others show once, few, many or a class for expanded clones.

size,D,J,V,CDR3,DNA
.,TRBD2,TRBJ2-1,TRBV24-1,CATSVGRGGWNEQFF,TGTGCCACCAGTGTGGGGCGGGGGGGCTGGAATGAGCAGTTCTTC
once,TRBD2,TRBJ2-3,TRBV5-4,CASSSGLPGTDTQYF,TGTGCCAGCAGCTCGGGACTACCCGGAACAGATACGCAGTATTTT
.,.,TRBJ2-3,TRBV19,CASSIPLRFGTHFSTDTQYF,TGTGCCAGTAGTATACCCCTGCGTTTCGGGACGCACTTTAGCACAGATACGCAGTATTTT
.,TRBD1,TRBJ2-3,TRBV14,CASSPSGTGPDTQYF,TGTGCCAGCAGCCCCTCCGGGACAGGCCCAGATACGCAGTATTTT
.,.,TRBJ2-2,TRBV5-1,CASKDGGRHTGELFF,TGCGCCAGCAAGGACGGAGGGCGCCACACCGGGGAGCTGTTTTTT
.,.,TRBJ1-1,TRBV7-3,CASSLGSNTEAFF,TGTGCCAGCAGCTTAGGGTCGAACACTGAAGCTTTCTTT
.,TRBD1,TRBJ1-2,TRBV7-8,CASSSRQGYYGYTF,TGTGCCAGCAGCAGCCGACAGGGATACTATGGCTACACCTTC
.,TRBD1,TRBJ2-3,TRBV18,CASSPQSGQNTDTQYF,TGTGCCAGCTCACCCCAGTCGGGACAGAACACAGATACGCAGTATTTT
.,.,TRBJ2-3,TRBV11-3,CASSRLGDTQYF,TGTGCCAGCAGCCGACTTGGAGATACGCAGTATTTT
.,TRBD2,TRBJ2-1,TRBV30,CAWRRTSGDNEQFF,TGTGCCTGGAGGAGGACTAGCGGGGACAATGAGCAGTTCTTC
.,.,TRBJ1-6,TRBV18,CASSPQQVDNSPLHF,TGTGCCAGCTCACCACAGCAGGTTGATAATTCACCCCTCCACTTT
.,.,TRBJ2-2,TRBV9,CASSPRAGELFF,TGTGCCAGCAGCCCCCGAGCCGGGGAGCTGTTTTTT
.,.,TRBJ2-3,TRBV5-1,CASSWGDTQYF,TGCGCCAGCAGCTGGGGGGATACGCAGTATTTT
.,TRBD2,TRBJ2-5,TRBV4-1,CASSHAVRGLGVQETQYF,TGCGCCAGCAGCCATGCCGTGAGGGGACTAGGGGTACAAGAGACCCAGTACTTC
.,TRBD1,TRBJ1-4,TRBV12-3/TRBV12-4,CASSLGTGNKLFF,TGTGCCAGCAGTCTCGGGACAGGGAACAAACTGTTTTTT
.,.,TRBJ1-2,TRBV24-1,CATSDHGNLGYGYTF,TGTGCCACCAGTGACCACGGGAACCTGGGCTATGGCTACACCTTC
.,.,TRBJ1-2,TRBV19,CASSSGVYGYTF,TGTGCCAGTAGTTCAGGGGTCTATGGCTACACCTTC
.,.,TRBJ1-5,TRBV6-5,CASIRGGSNQPQHF,TGTGCCAGCATTCGGGGGGGCAGTAATCAGCCCCAGCATTTT
.,.,TRBJ2-6,TRBV5-8,CASSVPVGFGDGANVLTF,TGTGCCAGCAGCGTACCAGTTGGGTTCGGGGACGGGGCCAACGTCCTGACTTTC
.,.,TRBJ1-5,TRBV4-1,CASSQDAGSSYQPQHF,TGCGCCAGCAGCCAAGACGCGGGCAGTTCCTATCAGCCCCAGCATTTT
.,TRBD1,TRBJ2-1,TRBV7-3,CASSVTGASGYNEQFF,TGTGCCAGCAGTGTTACAGGGGCGTCGGGTTACAATGAGCAGTTCTTC
.,.,TRBJ1-6,TRBV6-1,CASSDRADSPLHF,TGTGCCAGCAGTGACAGGGCAGATTCACCCCTCCACTTT
few,.,TRBJ1-6,TRBV7-3,CASSLLGGPLHF,TGTGCCAGCAGCTTACTCGGGGGACCCCTCCACTTT
.,.,TRBJ1-6,TRBV5-1,CASSLSGQRDNSPLHF,TGCGCCAGCAGCTTGAGTGGACAGAGGGATAATTCACCCCTCCACTTT
few,TRBD2,TRBJ2-3,TRBV5-8,CASPGGVFSTDTQYF,TGTGCCAGCCCGGGGGGAGTTTTTAGCACAGATACGCAGTATTTT
.,TRBD1,TRBJ1-2,TRBV6-1,CASSEAENRGGYTF,TGTGCCAGCAGTGAAGCGGAGAACAGGGGTGGCTACACCTTC
.,.,TRBJ1-2,TRBV2,CASSENGGYTF,TGTGCCAGCAGTGAAAACGGCGGCTACACCTTC
.,.,TRBJ1-4,TRBV20-1,CSASGPGGGKLFF,TGCAGTGCTAGTGGACCGGGAGGAGGAAAACTGTTTTTT
.,TRBD2,TRBJ2-1,TRBV27,CASSRAGGGYNEQFF,TGTGCCAGCAGTCGAGCGGGGGGAGGCTACAATGAGCAGTTCTTC
.,.,TRBJ1-2,TRBV5-5,CASSFNSYGYTF,TGTGCCAGCAGCTTCAACAGCTATGGCTACACCTTC
.,.,TRBJ2-6,TRBV7-3,CASSSQGPGANVLTF,TGTGCCAGCAGCTCCCAGGGGCCTGGGGCCAACGTCCTGACTTTC
.,.,TRBJ2-3,TRBV3-1/TRBV3-2,CASSHLWKGTDTQYF,TGTGCCAGCAGCCACCTCTGGAAGGGCACAGATACGCAGTATTTT
.,TRBD1,TRBJ2-3,TRBV24-1,CATSEGGTGRKDTQYF,TGTGCCACCAGTGAGGGTGGGACAGGGAGGAAAGATACGCAGTATTTT
.,TRBD1,TRBJ1-5,TRBV19,CASSRGQGNNQPQHF,TGTGCCAGTAGTAGGGGACAGGGCAACAATCAGCCCCAGCATTTT
.,.,TRBJ2-5,TRBV2,CASSEGSIQETQYF,TGTGCCAGCAGTGAAGGGTCTATACAAGAGACCCAGTACTTC
.,.,TRBJ1-3,TRBV5-1,CASSPGHSGNTIYF,TGCGCCAGCAGCCCGGGACATTCTGGAAACACCATATATTTT
.,.,TRBJ1-4,TRBV5-6,CASSRAGGNVGKLFF,TGTGCCAGCAGCCGGGCCGGGGGCAACGTGGGAAAACTGTTTTTT
.,TRBD1,TRBJ1-6,TRBV7-9,CASSPPGGVSSYNSPLHF,TGTGCCAGCAGCCCCCCAGGGGGCGTAAGCTCCTATAATTCACCCCTCCACTTT
.,.,TRBJ1-1,TRBV27,CASSLDRRNTEAFF,TGTGCCAGCAGTTTAGACAGAAGGAACACTGAAGCTTTCTTT
.,.,TRBJ1-2,TRBV28,CASSLMGGWVGYGYTF,TGTGCCAGCAGTTTAATGGGGGGCTGGGTCGGCTATGGCTACACCTTC
.,TRBD1,TRBJ1-2,TRBV6-2/TRBV6-3,CASSYYQGANGYTF,TGTGCCAGCAGTTACTACCAGGGGGCGAATGGCTACACCTTC
.,.,TRBJ1-2,TRBV2,CASSEDAGVGYGYTF,TGTGCCAGCAGTGAGGACGCTGGGGTTGGCTATGGCTACACCTTC
.,TRBD1,TRBJ1-1,TRBV6-5,CASKDRVNTEAFF,TGTGCCAGCAAAGACAGGGTGAACACTGAAGCTTTCTTT
.,.,TRBJ2-5,TRBV18,CASSRGQLQETQYF,TGTGCCAGCTCACGGGGACAACTGCAAGAGACCCAGTACTTC
once,TRBD2,TRBJ2-3,TRBV10-3,CAISESVGGLAGGTQYF,TGTGCCATCAGTGAGTCGGTAGGGGGACTAGCGGGCGGTACGCAGTATTTT
.,TRBD1,TRBJ1-4,TRBV20-1,CSASSGWTGGDEKLFF,TGCAGTGCTAGTAGCGGGTGGACAGGGGGCGATGAAAAACTGTTTTTT
.,TRBD1,TRBJ1-2,TRBV6-6,CASGDRSNYGYTF,TGTGCCAGCGGGGACAGGTCGAACTATGGCTACACCTTC
.,TRBD1,TRBJ1-6,TRBV19,CASTRTGGSYNSPLHF,TGTGCCAGCACCCGGACAGGGGGCTCCTATAATTCACCCCTCCACTTT
.,.,TRBJ1-1,TRBV12-3/TRBV12-4,CASGGTEAFF,TGTGCCAGCGGGGGCACTGAAGCTTTCTTT
once,TRBD1,TRBJ2-4,TRBV6-6,CASRTGQGENIQYF,TGTGCCAGCAGAACCGGACAGGGTGAAAACATTCAGTACTTC
.,.,TRBJ1-1,TRBV18,CASSPRMNTEAFF,TGTGCCAGCTCACCACGAATGAACACTGAAGCTTTCTTT
.,.,TRBJ1-3,TRBV25-1,CASSEGKSWGNTIYF,TGTGCCAGCAGTGAAGGAAAGTCGTGGGGAAACACCATATATTTT
.,TRBD1,TRBJ1-2,TRBV28,CASSLTGNYGYTF,TGTGCCAGCAGTTTGACAGGGAACTATGGCTACACCTTC